The clone carrying this T cell receptor (beta chain) was detected many times. Amplification yielded TCR beta CDR3 regions, with RNA transcripts as the source. First-round RT-PCR of the TCR CDR3 relied on the HTBI primer set. TCRdb recomputed calls from the multiplex PCR reads with MiXCR, one row per CDR3 protein. The sample comprises approximately 690,000 distinct CDR3 sequences, around 15% of which are singletons, and under 15% rests with the top ten. These data originate in a study of T cells in Graves' hyperthyroidism and ophthalmopathy. CDR3 length equals 17 residues. Losses at the gene ends were 5 bases for V and 1 base for J; bases not matched to a gene: 6. The V gene's germline CDR1 is SGHVS and CDR2 FNYEAQ.

The sequenced sample was blood. This chain joins TRBV7-6 and TRBJ2-1; the match to TRBD2 covers 12 bases. The clonotype originates from a woman aged 45-65 years with Graves' ophthalmopathy. The CDR3 sequence is CASSPSGLAGSYNEQFF. In nucleotides, the CDR3 is TGTGCCAGCAGCCCCAGCGGACTAGCGGGATCCTACAATGAGCAGTTCTTC.